These 21 T cell receptor beta chains were sequenced from one sample in a study of T cells after yellow fever vaccination. In TCRdb, the 5' RACE reads were re-called with MiXCR into one record per CDR3 protein. Counted here are about 320,000 distinct CDR3 sequences, roughly 10% occurring once; the ten biggest clones make up roughly 3%. The source material was CD4+ T cells sorted from PBMCs, sampled 45 days after the yellow fever booster vaccination. The source is a young man who received the YFV17D yellow fever vaccine.

This clonotype occurred a few times. The chain links TRBV7-9 to TRBJ2-3, with 15 bases identical to TRBD2. CDR1 and CDR2 from the germline V gene are SEHNR and FQNEAQ (reference sequence). Unmatched junction bases numbered 6, after V lost 5 bases and J lost 0 bases. This CDR3 contains 18 residues. CDR3 region: CASSRGLAGGLSTDTQYF. The CDR3 DNA reads as TGTGCCAGCAGCCGGGGACTAGCGGGGGGCCTAAGCACAGATACGCAGTATTTT.

There are many counts of this clonotype. The J gene is TRBJ2-7, the V gene TRBV12-3 or TRBV12-4; TRBD1 agrees at 9 bases. Unmatched junction bases numbered 9, after V lost 5 bases and J lost 4 bases. CDR3 length: 15 residues. The CDR3 DNA is TGTGCCAGCAGTCCCCGGACAGGGGAAGGTTACGAGCAGTACTTC. This encodes CASSPRTGEGYEQYF.

This clonotype was seen only a few times. This chain connects TRBV19 to TRBJ2-7; D gene uncertain. The V and J ends lost 8 bases and 2 bases respectively, with 16 bases between them. There are 14 residues in the CDR3. The V gene's germline CDR1 is LNHDA and CDR2 SQIVND (reference sequence). CDR3 loop: CASVIRAAPYEQYV. CDR3 bases: TGTGCCAGTGTAATCCGGGCCGCCCCCTACGAGCAGTACGTC.

This sequence joins TRBV7-9 and TRBJ2-2; D gene ambiguous. Trimming cost V 6 bases and J 6 bases, with 8 bases left between them. The CDR3 is made up of 12 amino acids. Per the germline V gene, CDR1 is SEHNR and CDR2 is FQNEAQ (reference sequence). The CDR3 spells CASSLFSGELFF. The CDR3 DNA is TGTGCCAGCAGTCTGTTCTCCGGGGAGCTGTTTTTT.

The table lists this clonotype with a count of one. This chain joins TRBV6-6 and TRBJ2-3; maybe TRBD1 (6 bases). There are 14 residues in the CDR3. Germline CDR1 is MNHNY and CDR2 is SVGAGI (reference sequence). Trimming took off 8 bases at V and 5 bases at J, with 17 bases between the two ends. The CDR3, as DNA: TGTGCCAGCGCCCTTGGGGGCAGTAAAGATACGCAGTATTTT. It yields the protein CASALGGSKDTQYF.

Only a few counts were recorded for this clonotype. This chain connects TRBV14 to TRBJ1-2; TRBD1 matches 7 bases. The CDR3 contains 13 residues. J lost 4 bases, V lost 6 bases, and 5 bases had no gene match. CDR1 is SGHDN and CDR2 is FVKESK in the germline V gene. The CDR3 region is CASSRQGSYGYTF. CDR3 DNA sequence: TGTGCCAGCAGTCGACAGGGATCCTATGGCTACACCTTC.

This clonotype turned up a few times. The CDR3: CASSYSLGGQYSQPQHF. The DNA of the CDR3 is TGTGCCAGCAGTTACTCATTAGGGGGCCAATATAGTCAGCCCCAGCATTTT. The V gene is TRBV6-6, the J gene TRBJ1-5; 7 nucleotides agree with TRBD1. CDR1 and CDR2 (germline): MNHNY, SVGAGI (reference sequence). The CDR3 covers 17 residues. V lost 0 bases to trimming and J lost 6 bases; unmatched junction nucleotides: 11.

As regards this clonotype: A read error may account for a junction end that differs from germline. Here the CDR3 DNA reads TGTGCCAGCTGTGGGGGGGCCGGGACCCTCCAGGACTTC. Residues: CASCGGAGTLQDF. The chain carries TRBV6-2 or TRBV6-3 and TRBJ2-7; tentatively, D is TRBD2 (7 bases). Germline loops: CDR1 MNHEY, CDR2 SVGEGT. CDR3 size: 13 residues.

CDR3 DNA sequence: TGTGCCAGCAAGGGTCCTAATCAGCCCCAGCATTTT. Protein product: CASKGPNQPQHF. The J gene is TRBJ1-5, the V gene TRBV9; D is uncertain. V lost 6 bases, J lost 4 bases, and 8 bases lay in between. CDR1 SGDLS and CDR2 YYNGEE come from the germline V gene. This CDR3 has 12 amino acids.

This clonotype appeared a few times. The gene calls are TRBV12-3 or TRBV12-4 and TRBJ1-6; possible D gene TRBD1, 5 bases. The CDR3 sequence is 13 residues long. The ends were cut back, 0 bases at V and 9 bases at J, with 6 bases in the middle. This CDR3 reads CASSLARASPLHF. In DNA, the CDR3 is TGTGCCAGCAGTTTAGCCAGGGCTTCACCCCTCCACTTT.

This clonotype was seen repeatedly, ten times or more. The J gene is TRBJ2-1, the V gene TRBV7-2; no firm D call. V dropped 3 bases and J dropped 5 bases, with 8 bases sitting between them. Per the germline V gene, CDR1 is SGHTA and CDR2 is FQGNSA. This CDR3 spans 13 amino acids. CDR3 sequence: CASSLRLHNEQFF. In nucleotides, the CDR3 is TGTGCCAGCAGCTTGCGCCTCCACAATGAGCAGTTCTTC. The full variable domain, completed using reference TRBV7-2 and TRBJ2-1, is GAGVSQSPSNKVTEKGKDVELRCDPISGHTALYWYRQSLGQGLEFLIYFQGNSAPDKSGLPSDRFSAERTGGSVSTLTIQRTQQEDSAVYLCASSLRLHNEQFFGPGTRLTVL.

The chain joins TRBV7-2 to TRBJ1-2; tentatively, D is TRBD1 (5 bases). Trimming removed 4 bases from V and 6 bases from J, with 21 bases in between. CDR1 and CDR2 (germline): SGHTA, FQGNSA. The CDR3 has 16 residues. This CDR3 is CASSSTYAGGINGYTF. The CDR3 DNA follows: TGTGCCAGCAGCTCCACCTATGCTGGGGGGATCAATGGCTACACCTTC.

V is TRBV6-6 and J is TRBJ2-5; no definite D call. CDR1 is MNHNY, CDR2 SVGAGI, per germline (reference sequence). This CDR3 has 14 amino acids. The germline V and J ends were trimmed by 2 bases and 1 base, with 8 bases remaining between them. The CDR3 is CASSYGLAQETQYF. The CDR3, as DNA: TGTGCCAGCAGTTACGGGTTAGCCCAAGAGACCCAGTACTTC.

The chain employs TRBV7-9 and TRBJ2-3; possibly TRBD2 for D (5 bases). V shed 0 bases and J shed 2 bases, with 9 bases lying between them. Per germline, CDR1 SEHNR and CDR2 FQNEAQ (reference sequence). The CDR3 runs 15 residues. The CDR3 nucleotides read TGTGCCAGCAGCTTAGCCCGGGGATCCACAGATACGCAGTATTTT. This codes for CASSLARGSTDTQYF. The full variable domain, its missing parts supplied by reference TRBV7-9 and TRBJ2-3, is DTGVSQNPRHKITKRGQNVTFRCDPISEHNRLYWYRQTLGQGPEFLTYFQNEAQLEKSRLLSDRFSAERPKGSFSTLEIQRTEQGDSAMYLCASSLARGSTDTQYFGPGTRLTVL.

The chain uses TRBV7-9 and TRBJ1-3, with 9 bases fitting TRBD1. The CDR3 is made up of 15 amino acids. The germline CDR1 and CDR2 sequences are SEHNR and FQNEAQ (reference sequence). V lost 1 base, J lost 2 bases, and 0 bases stayed unmatched. CDR3 residues: CASSLGDRAGNTIYF. The CDR3 nucleotides are TGTGCCAGCAGCTTAGGGGACAGGGCTGGAAACACCATATATTTT.

This clonotype was recorded many times. The V and J genes are TRBV9 and TRBJ2-5, with D perhaps given as TRBD1 or TRBD2 (5 bases each). V was clipped by 5 bases and J by 4 bases, with 18 bases between them. CDR3 size: 15 residues. Germline lookup yields CDR1 SGDLS and CDR2 YYNGEE. CDR3 sequence: CASSEGYSRAETQYF. As DNA, the CDR3 is TGTGCCAGCAGTGAGGGGTACTCGCGGGCAGAGACCCAGTACTTC. Full variable domain (outside the CDR3, taken from reference TRBV9 and TRBJ2-5): DSGVTQTPKHLITATGQRVTLRCSPRSGDLSVYWYQQSLDQGLQFLIQYYNGEERAKGNILERFSAQQFPDLHSELNLSSLELGDSALYFCASSEGYSRAETQYFGPGTRLLVL.

V is TRBV6-2 or TRBV6-3 and J is TRBJ2-1; tentatively, D is TRBD1 or TRBD2 (6 bases each). In germline, CDR1 is MNHEY, CDR2 SVGEGT. Trimming removed 0 bases from V and 4 bases from J, with 10 bases in between. CDR3 length: 15 residues. This chain's CDR3 is CASSYSGGQYNEQFF. CDR3 coding DNA: TGTGCCAGCAGTTACTCGGGGGGCCAGTACAATGAGCAGTTCTTC.

This clonotype showed up many times. The J gene is TRBJ2-7, the V gene TRBV5-1; TRBD2 might be the D (6 bases). The CDR3 has 13 residues. V shed 0 bases and J shed 6 bases, with 10 bases lying between them. From germline, CDR1 is SGHRS and CDR2 YFSETQ. CDR3 coding DNA: TGCGCCAGCAGCTTGGCCGGGGGTCCCGAGCAGTACGTC. Translated, it gives CASSLAGGPEQYV.

J is TRBJ2-7 and V is TRBV6-2 or TRBV6-3; D may be TRBD1 or TRBD2 (5 bases each). Germline V lookup: CDR1 MNHEY, CDR2 SVGEGT. The CDR3 length is 15 residues. Trimming removed 2 bases from V and 2 bases from J, with 13 bases in between. CDR3 residues: CASSYPRECAYEQYV. CDR3 in DNA: TGTGCCAGCAGTTACCCCAGGGAGTGCGCCTACGAGCAGTACGTC.

The table lists this clonotype with a few counts. This chain joins TRBV5-1 and TRBJ2-7, with TRBD1 identical over 8 bases. This CDR3 has 15 amino acids. The J segment lost 0 bases and the V segment lost 4 bases, leaving 6 bases of the junction unmatched. Germline-derived CDR1 and CDR2 are SGHRS and YFSETQ. CDR3 nucleotides: TGCGCCAGCAGCGCGAGGACAGGGTCCTCCTACGAGCAGTACTTC. Protein product: CASSARTGSSYEQYF.

This clonotype was observed a few times. The chain carries TRBV6-2 or TRBV6-3 and TRBJ2-2; 7 nucleotides match TRBD1. Unmatched junction bases numbered 4, after V lost 7 bases and J lost 8 bases. Germline assignment: CDR1 MNHEY and CDR2 SVGEGT. The CDR3 has 12 residues. The CDR3 DNA reads as TGTGCCAGCACCAAGGACAGGGGGGAGCTGTTTTTT. This sequence encodes CASTKDRGELFF.